Following are 9 T cell receptor beta chains from one sample sequenced in a study of cytomegalovirus exposure and HLA in healthy donors. Primers for the PCR totalled 60 Vbeta and 13 Jbeta. Assay: immunoSEQ multiplex PCR; the TCRdb copy retains only in-frame clones and omits some. The sample includes roughly 150,000 clones, about three quarters of them seen just once. The sample comprised PBMCs. The source is a male donor in good health and CMV-seronegative.

The chain couples TRBV18 to TRBJ2-7, with 11 bases that match TRBD1. CDR3 size: 16 residues. Germline CDR1 reads KGHSH; CDR2 reads LQKENI. J lost 4 bases, V lost 3 bases, and 8 bases had no gene match. The CDR3, as DNA: TGTGCCAGCTCACCCTCAGGACAGGGGGCACGGTACGAGCAGTACTTC. Protein product: CASSPSGQGARYEQYF.

V and J are TRBV7-3 and TRBJ2-7; 10 bases line up with TRBD2. The ends lost 8 bases at V and 0 bases at J; junction bases unmatched: 7. Germline V gives CDR1 SGHTA, CDR2 FQGTGA. This CDR3 spans 15 amino acids. CDR3 sequence reads: CASFPTSGASYEQYF. In DNA form, the CDR3 reads TGTGCCAGCTTCCCCACTAGCGGGGCCTCCTACGAGCAGTACTTC.

The chain recombines TRBV5-1 with TRBJ2-7; 10 nucleotides agree with TRBD2. Unmatched junction bases numbered 6, after V lost 6 bases and J lost 6 bases. The V gene's germline CDR1 is SGHRS and CDR2 YFSETQ. The CDR3 loop spans 13 amino acids. CDR3: CASTLAGSAEQYF. In DNA, the CDR3 is TGCGCCAGCACACTAGCGGGGTCGGCCGAGCAGTACTTC.

The rearrangement links TRBV11-2 to TRBJ2-7; maybe TRBD1 (7 bases). CDR3 length equals 15 residues. From germline, CDR1 is SGHAT and CDR2 FQNNGV. V lost 6 bases, J lost 4 bases, and 19 bases lay in between. The CDR3 loop is CASSSQGGIGYEQYF. The CDR3 DNA sequence: TGTGCCAGCAGTTCCCAGGGGGGTATTGGGTACGAGCAGTACTTC.

This clone has a handful of counts. Mismatch with germline at one junction end may stem from a read error. This rearrangement joins TRBV7-9 to TRBJ2-6; 9 nucleotides match TRBD1. Germline values: CDR1 SEHNR, CDR2 FQNEAQ (reference sequence). This CDR3 has 17 residues. The CDR3 DNA reads TGTTCCAGCAGCTTAGGGACAGGGAGCTCTGGGGCCAACGTCCTGACTTTC. Translation gives CSSSLGTGSSGANVLTF.

Concerning this clone: At one boundary the junction diverges from the germline segment, which might be a read error. The chain joins TRBV6-5 to TRBJ2-7, with TRBD1 as a possible D gene (5 bases). The germline V gene encodes CDR1 MNHEY and CDR2 SVGAGI. The CDR3 extends over 15 amino acids. CDR3 in DNA: TGTGCCAGCAGTTCCGCAGGGCCCCCATATGGGGTAGCATTCTTC. This sequence encodes CASSSAGPPYGVAFF.

This clone was counted a few times. The chain joins TRBV11-3 to TRBJ2-5; D call uncertain. Per germline, CDR1 SGHNT and CDR2 YENEEA. This CDR3 spans 15 amino acids. Trimming removed 1 base from V and 1 base from J, with 10 bases in between. This CDR3 is CASSLGRVAQETQYF. DNA of the CDR3: TGTGCCAGCAGCTTAGGCCGAGTCGCCCAAGAGACCCAGTACTTC.

The rearrangement links TRBV7-2 to TRBJ1-5; 7 bases are shared with TRBD1. The CDR3 sequence is 14 residues long. The germline CDR1 and CDR2 sequences are SGHTA and FQGNSA. V gave up 6 bases and J gave up 4 bases; unmatched junction bases: 6. The CDR3 sequence: CASRSGGSNQPQHF. As DNA, the CDR3 is TGTGCCAGCAGATCAGGGGGGAGTAATCAGCCCCAGCATTTT.

This clone has more than one count but fewer than ten. Other DNA variants within this sample encode the same CDR3. The chain couples TRBV7-2 to TRBJ1-1; 7 nucleotides line up with TRBD1. The CDR3 has 15 amino acids. With 3 bases clipped from V and 2 bases from J, the junction kept 6 bases outside the gene matches. Germline loops: CDR1 SGHTA, CDR2 FQGNSA. The DNA of the CDR3 is TGTGCCAGCAGCTTGGAGGGACAGCTAAACACTGAAGCTTTCTTT. Its protein product is CASSLEGQLNTEAFF. Full variable domain (remainder filled in from reference TRBV7-2 and TRBJ1-1): GAGVSQSPSNKVTEKGKDVELRCDPISGHTALYWYRQSLGQGLEFLIYFQGNSAPDKSGLPSDRFSAERTGGSVSTLTIQRTQQEDSAVYLCASSLEGQLNTEAFFGQGTRLTVV.